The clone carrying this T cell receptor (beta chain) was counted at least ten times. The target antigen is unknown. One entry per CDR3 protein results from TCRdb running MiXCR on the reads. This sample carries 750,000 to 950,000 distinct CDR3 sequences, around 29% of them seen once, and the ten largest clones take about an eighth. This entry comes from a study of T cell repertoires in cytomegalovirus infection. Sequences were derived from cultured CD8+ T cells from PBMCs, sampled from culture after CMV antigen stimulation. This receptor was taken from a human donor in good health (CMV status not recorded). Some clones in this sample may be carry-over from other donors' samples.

DNA of the CDR3: TGTGCCAGCAGTCGGGACCTGAACACTGAAGCTTTCTTT. This encodes CASSRDLNTEAFF. The chain couples TRBV12-3 or TRBV12-4 to TRBJ1-1; D may be TRBD1 (5 bases). The CDR3 runs 13 residues. Trimming removed 5 bases from V and 0 bases from J, with 7 bases in between.